The 18 T cell receptor beta chains below all came from one sample that was sequenced in a study of radiotherapy plus CTLA-4 blockade in lung cancer. The repertoire was sequenced with immunoSEQ multiplex PCR; TCRdb's copy has only in-frame clones and lacks some. The profile covers fewer than 150,000 clones, with nearly 80% appearing a single time and approximately 5.5% taken by the ten largest. Sequences were derived from peripheral blood, sampled from a patient treated with radiotherapy plus ipilimumab. The source is a human donor with non-small cell lung cancer who had a partial response to radiotherapy plus ipilimumab.

This chain links TRBV12-5 with TRBJ2-1, with D uncertain. The CDR3 has 13 amino acids. Germline loops: CDR1 LGHNT, CDR2 FRNRAP. V was shortened by 3 bases and J by 7 bases, with 10 bases between the two germline ends. CDR3 loop: CASGLANGNEQFF. The CDR3, as DNA: TGTGCTAGTGGTTTAGCGAACGGGAATGAGCAGTTCTTC.

The chain uses TRBV21-1 and TRBJ2-7; the table gives TRBD1 as D, unverified against the DNA. TRBV21-1 is termed a pseudogene. CDR3 length: 15 residues. CDR3 residues: CASSFLDRAIGEQYF. DNA for the CDR3: TGTGCCAGCAGCTTCCTCGACAGGGCTATAGGGGAGCAGTACTTC.

The rearrangement joins TRBV18 to TRBJ2-3, with TRBD2 matching over 7 bases. The CDR3 has 16 amino acids. V trimming: 3 bases; J trimming: 2 bases; junction bases outside the gene matches: 8. CDR1 is KGHSH, CDR2 LQKENI, per germline. The CDR3 nucleotides are TGTGCCAGCTCACCGGGGAGGGTGGCTGTCACAGATACGCAGTATTTT. It is translated as CASSPGRVAVTDTQYF.

The CDR3 DNA sequence: TGTGCCAGCAGTTTAGGAGCCTCTGGGGCCAACGTCCTGACTTTC. Amino acids: CASSLGASGANVLTF. This rearrangement joins TRBV6-4 to TRBJ2-6; D gene ambiguous. V lost 5 bases and J 0 bases, leaving 8 bases between the germline ends. The germline gives CDR1 MRHNA, CDR2 SNTAGT. This CDR3 is built from 15 residues.

This clone was recorded a few times. V usage is TRBV7-4 and J usage is TRBJ2-7; 7 nucleotides match TRBD1. Germline lookup yields CDR1 SGHVT and CDR2 SQSDAQ. The V gene end was trimmed by 0 bases and the J gene end by 4 bases; junction bases not matched to a gene: 6. This CDR3 is 15 amino acids long. This CDR3 reads CASSLAGTEKYEQYV. CDR3 coding DNA: TGTGCCAGCAGCTTAGCCGGGACAGAGAAGTACGAGCAGTACGTC.

The gene calls are TRBV9 and TRBJ2-1; D might be TRBD2 (6 bases). Germline V gene lookup returns CDR1 SGDLS and CDR2 YYNGEE. V dropped 0 bases and J dropped 5 bases, with 12 bases sitting between them. The CDR3 covers 15 residues. The CDR3 spells CASSVAIADNNEQFF. DNA for the CDR3: TGTGCCAGCAGCGTAGCAATAGCGGATAACAATGAGCAGTTCTTC.

The V gene is TRBV13, the J gene TRBJ2-7; TRBD1 matches 10 bases. Per the germline V gene, CDR1 is PRHDT and CDR2 is FYEKMQ (reference sequence). The CDR3 extends over 16 amino acids. J lost 3 bases, V lost 4 bases, and 9 bases had no gene match. The CDR3 bases are TGTGCCAGCAGCTCCCCCGATGGACAGGGGGTCTACGAGCAGTACTTC. Protein: CASSSPDGQGVYEQYF.

The J gene is TRBJ1-4, the V gene TRBV7-2; 10 nucleotides align to TRBD1. CDR3 length equals 16 residues. Looked up from germline, CDR1 is SGHTA and CDR2 is FQGNSA. Trimming took 4 bases from V and 7 from J; bases not matched to a gene: 9. CDR3 bases: TGTGCCAGCAGCTCTCCGGACAGGGGGTTGGGTGAAAAACTGTTTTTT. Its protein product is CASSSPDRGLGEKLFF.

The genes are TRBV27 and TRBJ2-7, with TRBD1 matching 7 bases. The CDR3 runs 13 residues. Germline CDR1 MNHEY, CDR2 SMNVEV (reference sequence). Unmatched junction bases numbered 9, after V lost 6 bases and J lost 7 bases. CDR3 residues: CASSSRQGREQYV. CDR3 sequence (DNA): TGTGCCAGCAGCTCCCGACAGGGTCGGGAGCAGTACGTC.

This rearrangement joins TRBV28 to TRBJ1-1; D is ambiguous. The length of the CDR3 is 15 residues. V lost 1 base, J lost 1 base, and 10 bases lay in between. The germline gives CDR1 MDHEN, CDR2 SYDVKM. This chain's CDR3 is CASSLSPGQNTEAFF. The CDR3 DNA is TGTGCCAGCAGTTTATCCCCAGGCCAGAACACTGAAGCTTTCTTT. The variable domain in full, with the rest retrieved from reference TRBV28 and TRBJ1-1, is DVKVTQSSRYLVKRTGEKVFLECVQDMDHENMFWYRQDPGLGLRLIYFSYDVKMKEKGDIPEGYSVSREKKERFSLILESASTNQTSMYLCASSLSPGQNTEAFFGQGTRLTVV.

This clone was seen just once. The chain uses TRBV28 and TRBJ2-4, with no clear D. Trimming cost V 6 bases and J 0 bases, with 6 bases left between them. Germline V gene lookup returns CDR1 MDHEN and CDR2 SYDVKM. The CDR3 sequence is 13 residues long. CDR3 region: CASSTIAKNIQYF. The CDR3, as DNA: TGTGCCAGCAGCACAATAGCCAAAAACATTCAGTACTTC.

This clone was detected once. The chain joins TRBV6-1 to TRBJ1-2; 9 nucleotides align to TRBD1. The germline V gene encodes CDR1 MNHNS and CDR2 SASEGT. Unmatched junction bases numbered 10, after V lost 4 bases and J lost 7 bases. This CDR3 is 15 amino acids long. This CDR3 is CASSVQDRGVFGYTF. In DNA, the CDR3 is TGTGCCAGCAGTGTTCAGGACAGGGGAGTATTTGGCTACACCTTC.

The gene calls are TRBV11-2 and TRBJ1-6, with TRBD1 matching over 8 bases. Trimming cost V 5 bases and J 8 bases; bases outside gene matches: 11. Germline loops: CDR1 SGHAT, CDR2 FQNNGV. CDR3 length equals 16 residues. The CDR3 region is CASSTRTGRFDSPLHF. In DNA form, the CDR3 reads TGTGCCAGCAGCACTAGGACAGGGCGATTCGATTCACCCCTCCACTTT.

The chain combines TRBV7-3 with TRBJ2-1; TRBD2 matches at 8 bases. CDR1 is SGHTA, CDR2 FQGTGA, per germline. The V segment lost 5 bases and the J segment 5 bases; nucleotides outside the gene matches: 2. The CDR3 contains 13 residues. This CDR3 is CASSVGRDNEQFF. The CDR3 DNA reads as TGTGCCAGCAGCGTCGGGAGGGACAATGAGCAGTTCTTC.

The chain carries TRBV7-2 and TRBJ1-2; D might be TRBD1 (6 bases). V lost 3 bases, J lost 2 bases, and 10 bases lay in between. CDR1 and CDR2 from the germline V gene are SGHTA and FQGNSA. CDR3 size: 14 residues. The CDR3 here is CASSFTGLNYGYTF. For the CDR3, the DNA is TGTGCCAGCAGCTTTACAGGGTTGAACTATGGCTACACCTTC.

J is TRBJ1-5 and V is TRBV18; the match to TRBD1 covers 8 bases. The CDR3 extends over 15 amino acids. Trimming removed 5 bases from V and 7 bases from J; junction bases left unmatched: 10. The germline gives CDR1 KGHSH, CDR2 LQKENI. The CDR3, as DNA: TGTGCCAGCTCAACAGATCAGGGGGCGAGGCAGCCCCAGCATTTT. Its translation is CASSTDQGARQPQHF. Variable domain in full (rest from reference TRBV18 and TRBJ1-5): NAGVMQNPRHLVRRRGQEARLRCSPMKGHSHVYWYRQLPEEGLKFMVYLQKENIIDESGMPKERFSAEFPKEGPSILRIQQVVRGDSAAYFCASSTDQGARQPQHFGDGTRLSIL.

The chain recombines TRBV18 with TRBJ2-1; 8 bases line up with TRBD2. V trimming: 0 bases; J trimming: 0 bases; junction bases outside the gene matches: 1. Germline assignment: CDR1 KGHSH and CDR2 LQKENI. The CDR3 runs 16 residues. The CDR3 spells CASSPPLAGSYNEQFF. CDR3 DNA sequence: TGTGCCAGCTCACCACCTCTAGCGGGCTCCTACAATGAGCAGTTCTTC. Full variable domain (rest looked up from reference TRBV18 and TRBJ2-1): NAGVMQNPRHLVRRRGQEARLRCSPMKGHSHVYWYRQLPEEGLKFMVYLQKENIIDESGMPKERFSAEFPKEGPSILRIQQVVRGDSAAYFCASSPPLAGSYNEQFFGPGTRLTVL.

This sequence joins TRBV5-1 and TRBJ2-1; 13 positions agree with TRBD2. There are 17 residues in the CDR3. Germline V gene lookup returns CDR1 SGHRS and CDR2 YFSETQ. The junction had 9 bases not matched to a gene; V was cut back by 2 bases and J by 7 bases. CDR3 in amino acids: CASSFPTSGRPSNEQFF. The CDR3 coding sequence is TGCGCCAGCAGCTTTCCGACTAGCGGGAGGCCTAGTAATGAGCAGTTCTTC.